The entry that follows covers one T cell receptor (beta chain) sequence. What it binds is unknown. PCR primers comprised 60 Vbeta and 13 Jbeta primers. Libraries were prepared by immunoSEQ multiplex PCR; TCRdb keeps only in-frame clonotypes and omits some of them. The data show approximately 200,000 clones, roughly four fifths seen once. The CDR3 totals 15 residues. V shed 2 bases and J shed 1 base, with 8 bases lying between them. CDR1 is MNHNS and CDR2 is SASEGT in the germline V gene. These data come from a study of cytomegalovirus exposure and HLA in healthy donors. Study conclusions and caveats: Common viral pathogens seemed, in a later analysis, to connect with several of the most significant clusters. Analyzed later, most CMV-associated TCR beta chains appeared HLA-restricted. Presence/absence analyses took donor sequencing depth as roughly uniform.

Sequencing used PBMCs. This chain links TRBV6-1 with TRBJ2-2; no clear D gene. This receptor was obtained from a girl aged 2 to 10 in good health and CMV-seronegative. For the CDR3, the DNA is TGTGCCAGCAGTGAATACCGGAGGAACACCGGGGAGCTGTTTTTT. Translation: CASSEYRRNTGELFF.